The rows below give T cell receptor beta chains drawn from one sample of a study of blood T cell repertoires in COVID-19. The table came from immunoSEQ multiplex PCR; TCRdb's copy has only in-frame clones and leaves some out. The sample has about 280,000 clones; more than 75% are singletons. Specimen: PBMCs or T cells enriched from blood (not recorded which). Receptors originate from a woman aged 55 to 70 in a cohort exposed to, infected with or recovered from COVID-19 (not recorded which). Both conserved end residues are part of each CDR3. The D gene is left open where the match is weak. Size is omitted from some rows. Given values are once, few, many or a class for expanded clones.

clone_size: -
j_call: TRBJ2-1
d_call: TRBD2
v_call: TRBV2
cdr3_nt: TGTGCCAGCAGGGGACTAGCGGGAGGGCTTGGTGAGCAGTTCTTC
cdr3_aa: CASRGLAGGLGEQFF

clone_size: -
j_call: TRBJ2-7
d_call: TRBD2
v_call: TRBV28
cdr3_nt: TGTGCCAGCAGGATAGCGGGTGGAGGCTCCTACGAGCAGTACTTC
cdr3_aa: CASRIAGGGSYEQYF

clone_size: -
j_call: TRBJ2-7
d_call: TRBD2
v_call: TRBV19
cdr3_nt: TGTGCCAGTAGTAAAGCGGGAAGCGGGGAGCAGTACTTC
cdr3_aa: CASSKAGSGEQYF

clone_size: -
j_call: TRBJ2-7
d_call: -
v_call: TRBV10-3
cdr3_nt: TGTGCCATCAGTGAGTCGAGGCAGGGAGGATACCACGAGCAGTACTTC
cdr3_aa: CAISESRQGGYHEQYF

clone_size: once
j_call: TRBJ2-7
d_call: TRBD2
v_call: TRBV28
cdr3_nt: TGTGCCAGCAGTTTTTGGGGGACTACCTCCTACGAGCAGTACTTC
cdr3_aa: CASSFWGTTSYEQYF

clone_size: -
j_call: TRBJ1-1
d_call: -
v_call: TRBV5-5
cdr3_nt: TGTGCCAGCAGCCCCGGAGGGGATCTGAACACTGAAGCTTTCTTT
cdr3_aa: CASSPGGDLNTEAFF

clone_size: -
j_call: TRBJ1-1
d_call: -
v_call: TRBV27
cdr3_nt: TGTGCCAGCAGTCCCATGACAGGCACTGAAGCTTTCTTT
cdr3_aa: CASSPMTGTEAFF

clone_size: -
j_call: TRBJ2-7
d_call: -
v_call: TRBV21-1
cdr3_nt: TGTGCCAGCAGCAAAGTCCGACAGATAGATACTGGCGAGCAGTACTTC
cdr3_aa: CASSKVRQIDTGEQYF

clone_size: -
j_call: TRBJ1-5
d_call: TRBD1
v_call: TRBV4-1
cdr3_nt: TGCGCCAGCAGCCAAGGACCTACAGGGGGCGGTCAGCCCCAGCATTTT
cdr3_aa: CASSQGPTGGGQPQHF

clone_size: -
j_call: TRBJ1-1
d_call: -
v_call: TRBV7-2
cdr3_nt: TGTGCCAGCAGCCTATTCCCAGGAGGGACGAACACTGAAGCTTTCTTT
cdr3_aa: CASSLFPGGTNTEAFF

clone_size: -
j_call: TRBJ1-5
d_call: -
v_call: TRBV6-5
cdr3_nt: TGTGCCAGCAGGGATCAGGGTCAGGGCAATCAGCCCCAGCATTTT
cdr3_aa: CASRDQGQGNQPQHF

clone_size: -
j_call: TRBJ1-2
d_call: TRBD1
v_call: TRBV28
cdr3_nt: TGTGCCAGCAGTGGACAGGATCTTAACTATGGCTACACCTTC
cdr3_aa: CASSGQDLNYGYTF

clone_size: -
j_call: TRBJ2-7
d_call: -
v_call: TRBV29-1
cdr3_nt: TGCAGCGTTGTGTTTCCCACAGGGTTGACTTACGAGCAGTACTTC
cdr3_aa: CSVVFPTGLTYEQYF

clone_size: -
j_call: TRBJ1-1
d_call: -
v_call: TRBV29-1
cdr3_nt: TGCAGCGCCGCGACAGAGAGGAACACTGAAGCTTTCTTT
cdr3_aa: CSAATERNTEAFF

clone_size: -
j_call: TRBJ2-3
d_call: TRBD2
v_call: TRBV5-1
cdr3_nt: TGCGCCAGCAGCTTGGGGGTTAGCGGGAGTTCAGATACGCAGTATTTT
cdr3_aa: CASSLGVSGSSDTQYF

clone_size: few
j_call: TRBJ2-7
d_call: TRBD1
v_call: TRBV9
cdr3_nt: TGTGCCAGCAGCGCGACAGGGTCGGCCTCCTACGAGCAGTACTTC
cdr3_aa: CASSATGSASYEQYF